The 26 T cell receptor beta chains below all came from one sample that was sequenced in a study of blood T cell repertoires in COVID-19. The method was immunoSEQ multiplex PCR; TCRdb's version includes in-frame clones alone and lacks a portion of them. The table has 70,000 or so clones, over 85% seen once. Sequences were obtained from peripheral blood. These receptors came from a man aged 50 to 60 with acute or convalescent COVID-19.

V is TRBV28 and J is TRBJ1-3, with D perhaps TRBD1 (6 bases). In germline, CDR1 is MDHEN, CDR2 SYDVKM. V lost 3 bases and J 7 bases, leaving 13 bases between the germline ends. The CDR3 consists of 14 residues. The CDR3, as DNA: TGTGCCAGCAGTTTGGGGGGGGGCCAGAACACCATATATTTT. Translation: CASSLGGGQNTIYF.

The chain joins TRBV15 to TRBJ2-3, with D hard to call. The germline gives CDR1 LNHNV, CDR2 YYDKDF (reference sequence). CDR3 size: 13 residues. With 5 bases removed from V and 6 bases from J, the gap between germline ends came to 12 bases. The CDR3 loop is CATSSQPADTQYF. The CDR3 coding sequence is TGTGCCACCAGCTCCCAACCAGCGGATACGCAGTATTTT. The variable domain in full, completed from reference TRBV15 and TRBJ2-3, reads DAMVIQNPRYQVTQFGKPVTLSCSQTLNHNVMYWYQQKSSQAPKLLFHYYDKDFNNEADTPDNFQSRRPNTSFCFLDIRSPGLGDTAMYLCATSSQPADTQYFGPGTRLTVL.

The V call is TRBV19, the J call TRBJ2-1; TRBD2 matches at 8 bases. The CDR3 has 16 residues. J was trimmed by 0 bases and V by 6 bases; bases with no gene match: 7. CDR1 and CDR2 (germline): LNHDA, SQIVND (reference sequence). The CDR3 protein is CASRGLAASSYNEQFF. CDR3 DNA: TGTGCCAGTAGAGGACTAGCCGCGAGCTCCTACAATGAGCAGTTCTTC.

V and J are TRBV5-5 and TRBJ1-1; D is undetermined. Trimming took off 4 bases at V and 1 base at J, with 14 bases between the two ends. The CDR3 extends over 15 amino acids. CDR1 SGHKS and CDR2 YYEKEE come from the germline V gene (reference sequence). The CDR3 DNA sequence: TGTGCCAGCAGCCTTGTAATCAGGTCGAACACTGAAGCTTTCTTT. This codes for CASSLVIRSNTEAFF.

The chain is built from TRBV28 and TRBJ1-2; 10 nucleotides line up with TRBD1. Germline V CDR1 and CDR2: MDHEN, SYDVKM. Losses at the gene ends were 7 bases for V and 6 bases for J; bases not matched to a gene: 8. The CDR3 is made up of 14 amino acids. CDR3 protein: CASTKGTGVNGYTF. As DNA, the CDR3 is TGTGCCAGCACCAAAGGGACAGGGGTCAATGGCTACACCTTC.

This chain joins TRBV19 and TRBJ1-2; D ambiguous. Trimming left V 5 bases short and J 0 bases short, with 10 bases between. CDR1 is LNHDA and CDR2 is SQIVND in the germline V gene (reference sequence). This CDR3 region has 14 residues. The CDR3: CASSRAGSNYGYTF. The CDR3 nucleotides are TGTGCCAGTAGTCGAGCAGGCTCTAACTATGGCTACACCTTC.

The V gene is TRBV6-5, the J gene TRBJ1-2; possible D gene TRBD1, 6 bases. This CDR3 has 13 residues. Deletions cut 8 bases from V and 5 bases from J, with 15 bases between. Germline values: CDR1 MNHEY, CDR2 SVGAGI. Here the CDR3 reads CASLAGGAYGYTF. The CDR3 DNA follows: TGTGCCAGCCTCGCCGGGGGGGCTTATGGCTACACCTTC.

The J gene is TRBJ2-5, the V gene TRBV19; 9 bases line up with TRBD1. The CDR3 totals 15 residues. V shed 4 bases and J 4 bases; nucleotides not matched to a gene: 7. CDR1 LNHDA and CDR2 SQIVND come from the germline V gene (reference sequence). CDR3 amino acids: CASSTSGQGGETQYF. CDR3 nucleotide sequence: TGTGCCAGTAGTACCTCGGGACAGGGAGGAGAGACCCAGTACTTC.

This rearrangement joins TRBV20-1 to TRBJ2-1, with TRBD2 matching 12 bases. Losses at the gene ends were 5 bases for V and 12 bases for J; bases not matched to a gene: 2. Looked up from germline, CDR1 is DFQATT and CDR2 is SNEGSKA (reference sequence). The CDR3 is 11 amino acids. This chain's CDR3 is CSALGLAGQFF. The CDR3 nucleotides read TGCAGTGCTCTGGGACTAGCGGGGCAGTTCTTC.

V usage is TRBV19 and J usage is TRBJ2-5; TRBD1 agrees at 8 bases. Germline V gives CDR1 LNHDA, CDR2 SQIVND (reference sequence). This CDR3 contains 14 residues. V lost 2 bases, J lost 4 bases, and 3 bases stayed unmatched. This chain's CDR3 is CASSITGGRETQYF. The CDR3, as DNA: TGTGCCAGTAGTATAACAGGGGGTCGAGAGACCCAGTACTTC.

The chain joins TRBV7-9 to TRBJ2-3; 14 nucleotides match TRBD2. The CDR3 length is 18 residues. J lost 4 bases, V lost 5 bases, and 11 bases had no gene match. Per the germline V gene, CDR1 is SEHNR and CDR2 is FQNEAQ (reference sequence). This CDR3 is CASSPRTSGRKDADTQYF. The CDR3 DNA is TGTGCCAGCAGCCCCCGGACTAGCGGGAGGAAGGATGCAGATACGCAGTATTTT.

This sequence joins TRBV28 and TRBJ1-6; D remains ambiguous. The CDR3 has 15 amino acids. The germline V gene has CDR1 MDHEN and CDR2 SYDVKM. V lost 7 bases to trimming and J lost 0 bases, with 10 bases between them. The CDR3: CASKIRSSYNSPLHF. The CDR3 DNA is TGTGCCAGCAAAATTCGGAGCTCCTATAATTCACCCCTCCACTTT.

This clone was picked up one time. The V call is TRBV18, the J call TRBJ1-1, with TRBD1 matching over 9 bases. Germline loops: CDR1 KGHSH, CDR2 LQKENI. Unmatched junction bases numbered 3, after V lost 3 bases and J lost 1 base. The CDR3 contains 15 residues. Here the CDR3 reads CASSPWDRENTEAFF. The CDR3 nucleotides read TGTGCCAGCTCACCCTGGGACAGGGAGAACACTGAAGCTTTCTTT.

The gene calls are TRBV7-2 and TRBJ2-1; TRBD1 is a possible D gene (6 bases). The CDR3 extends over 14 amino acids. V was trimmed by 1 base and J by 9 bases, leaving 13 bases between them. Per germline, CDR1 SGHTA and CDR2 FQGNSA. DNA for the CDR3: TGTGCCAGCAGCTTAGTTCAGGGGTCGGTTGAGCAGTTCTTC. This encodes CASSLVQGSVEQFF.

This clone occurred once. The chain has TRBV4-1 and TRBJ2-7; D may be TRBD2 (6 bases). The CDR3 extends over 16 amino acids. Per the germline V gene, CDR1 is MGHRA and CDR2 is YSYEKL. V was shortened by 4 bases and J by 1 base, with 17 bases between the two germline ends. In DNA form, the CDR3 reads TGCGCCAGCAGCCCCGGAAGGGGAGGAAAGTCCTACGAGCAGTACTTC. Translation: CASSPGRGGKSYEQYF.

V gene TRBV7-9 combines with J gene TRBJ2-7; D possibly corresponds to TRBD1 (6 bases). The CDR3 spans 12 residues. Trimming stripped 5 bases from V and 6 bases from J, with 11 bases between. CDR1 is SEHNR and CDR2 is FQNEAQ in the germline V gene (reference sequence). For the CDR3, the DNA is TGTGCCAGCAGCCCCAAACAGGGCGAGCAGTACGTC. Translated, it gives CASSPKQGEQYV.

This sequence joins TRBV7-8 and TRBJ2-1; a possible D gene is TRBD1 (5 bases). CDR1 SGHVS and CDR2 FQNEAQ come from the germline V gene. V lost 5 bases to trimming and J lost 10 bases, with 18 bases between them. This CDR3 is 14 amino acids long. This CDR3 reads CASSPEQAYREQFF. CDR3 bases: TGTGCCAGCAGCCCCGAACAGGCGTACAGAGAGCAGTTCTTC.

The V gene is TRBV28, the J gene TRBJ2-7, with a tentative D call TRBD1 (6 bases). This CDR3 comprises 13 residues. V was pared by 3 bases and J by 4 bases, with 10 bases between. Germline CDR1 and CDR2: MDHEN and SYDVKM. The CDR3 is CASSFGTLYEQYV. CDR3 sequence (DNA): TGTGCCAGCAGTTTTGGGACACTGTACGAGCAGTACGTC.

The V and J genes are TRBV2 and TRBJ2-3; possible D gene TRBD2, 5 bases. From germline, CDR1 is SNHLY and CDR2 FYNNEI. CDR3 size: 14 residues. V lost 6 bases and J lost 0, with 10 bases in between. CDR3 sequence reads: CASRVSVSTDTQYF. The CDR3 DNA reads as TGTGCCAGCAGAGTTAGCGTAAGCACAGATACGCAGTATTTT.

This clone was picked up one time. Here the CDR3 DNA reads TGTGCCAGCACCCCTAGCGGGAAGGATACGCAGTATTTT. Amino acid sequence: CASTPSGKDTQYF. The chain employs TRBV25-1 and TRBJ2-3; 9 bases line up with TRBD2. CDR1 and CDR2 (germline): MGHDK, SYGVNS. Germline trimming cut 7 bases from V and 6 bases from J; bases unmatched to any gene: 5. The CDR3 is 13 amino acids.

V gene TRBV6-2 or TRBV6-3 combines with J gene TRBJ1-2, with D possibly being TRBD1 (5 bases). The CDR3 has 14 residues. Trimming left V 2 bases short and J 6 bases short, with 13 bases between. The V gene's germline CDR1 is MNHEY and CDR2 SVGEGT. CDR3 DNA sequence: TGTGCCAGCAGTTACCAGGCAGGGTTGGATGGCTACACCTTC. It encodes CASSYQAGLDGYTF.

V and J are TRBV2 and TRBJ2-1; 10 bases line up with TRBD1. In germline, CDR1 is SNHLY, CDR2 FYNNEI. The CDR3 loop spans 15 amino acids. With 7 bases clipped from V and 8 bases from J, the junction kept 11 bases outside the gene matches. The CDR3 region is CASTSPGTGVDEQFF. Written as DNA, the CDR3 is TGTGCCAGCACCTCCCCGGGGACAGGGGTCGATGAGCAGTTCTTC.

V gene TRBV5-6 combines with J gene TRBJ2-3, with TRBD2 matching over 14 bases. The germline CDR1 and CDR2 sequences are SGHDT and YYEEEE. Trimming took 4 bases from V and 1 from J; bases not matched to a gene: 11. The length of the CDR3 is 19 residues. The CDR3, as DNA: TGTGCCAGCAGCCCGGGACTAGCGGGGGAAGCTGGGCGCACAGATACGCAGTATTTT. Encoded protein: CASSPGLAGEAGRTDTQYF.

This chain connects TRBV2 to TRBJ1-5; the D gene is possibly TRBD1 (5 bases). The V end lost 3 bases, the J end lost 0 bases, and 12 bases lay between the germline ends. Germline V gene sequence: CDR1 SNHLY, CDR2 FYNNEI. This CDR3 has 16 amino acids. The CDR3 DNA is TGTGCCAGCAGTGATTGGGGCCGGTATAGCAATCAGCCCCAGCATTTT. This codes for CASSDWGRYSNQPQHF.

The table lists this clone with a few counts. This chain joins TRBV7-2 and TRBJ1-1, with 8 positions matching TRBD1. Trimming removed 6 bases from V and 4 bases from J; junction bases left unmatched: 7. Germline loops: CDR1 SGHTA, CDR2 FQGNSA. The CDR3 length is 14 residues. The CDR3 region is CASRWTGWSTEAFF. CDR3 in DNA: TGTGCCAGCAGATGGACAGGGTGGAGCACTGAAGCTTTCTTT.

The chain carries TRBV6-5 and TRBJ1-4; D might be TRBD1 (6 bases). In germline, CDR1 is MNHEY, CDR2 SVGAGI. Trimming took 6 bases from V and 5 from J, leaving 13 bases between them. This CDR3 is 14 amino acids long. The CDR3 spells CASRVGGFNEKLFF. Here the CDR3 DNA reads TGTGCCAGCAGAGTAGGGGGTTTCAATGAAAAACTGTTTTTT.